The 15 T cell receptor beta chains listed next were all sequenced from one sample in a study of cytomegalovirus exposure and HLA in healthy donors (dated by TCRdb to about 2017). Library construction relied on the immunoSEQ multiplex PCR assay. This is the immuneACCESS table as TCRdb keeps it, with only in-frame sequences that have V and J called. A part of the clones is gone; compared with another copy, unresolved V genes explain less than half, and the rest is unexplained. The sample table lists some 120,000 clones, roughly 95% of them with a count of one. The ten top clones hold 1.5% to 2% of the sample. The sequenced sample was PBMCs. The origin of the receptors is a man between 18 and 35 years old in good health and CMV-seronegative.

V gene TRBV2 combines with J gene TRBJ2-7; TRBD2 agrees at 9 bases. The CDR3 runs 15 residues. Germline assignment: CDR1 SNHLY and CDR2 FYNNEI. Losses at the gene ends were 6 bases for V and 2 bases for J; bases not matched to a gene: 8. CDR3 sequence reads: CASRKLAGDPYEQYF. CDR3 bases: TGTGCCAGCAGGAAATTAGCGGGAGACCCCTACGAGCAGTACTTC.

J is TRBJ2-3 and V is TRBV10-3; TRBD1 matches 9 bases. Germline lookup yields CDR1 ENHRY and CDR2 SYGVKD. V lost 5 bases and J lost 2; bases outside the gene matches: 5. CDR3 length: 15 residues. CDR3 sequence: CAISIGQGNTDTQYF. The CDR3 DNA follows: TGTGCCATCAGTATAGGACAGGGGAACACAGATACGCAGTATTTT.

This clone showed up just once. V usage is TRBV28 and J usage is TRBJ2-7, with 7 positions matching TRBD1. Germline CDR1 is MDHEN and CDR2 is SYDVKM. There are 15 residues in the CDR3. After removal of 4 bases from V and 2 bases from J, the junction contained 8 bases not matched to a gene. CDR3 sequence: CASSSQRTGAYEQYF. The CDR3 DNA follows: TGTGCCAGCAGTTCACAGCGGACAGGAGCCTACGAGCAGTACTTC. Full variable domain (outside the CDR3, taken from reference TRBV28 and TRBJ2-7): DVKVTQSSRYLVKRTGEKVFLECVQDMDHENMFWYRQDPGLGLRLIYFSYDVKMKEKGDIPEGYSVSREKKERFSLILESASTNQTSMYLCASSSQRTGAYEQYFGPGTRLTVT.

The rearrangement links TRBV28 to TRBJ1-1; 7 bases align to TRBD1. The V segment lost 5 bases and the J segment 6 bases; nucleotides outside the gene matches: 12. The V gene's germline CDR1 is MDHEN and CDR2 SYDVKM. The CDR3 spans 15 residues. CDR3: CASSPETGRYAEAFF. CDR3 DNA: TGTGCCAGCAGTCCTGAGACAGGGAGGTACGCTGAAGCTTTCTTT.

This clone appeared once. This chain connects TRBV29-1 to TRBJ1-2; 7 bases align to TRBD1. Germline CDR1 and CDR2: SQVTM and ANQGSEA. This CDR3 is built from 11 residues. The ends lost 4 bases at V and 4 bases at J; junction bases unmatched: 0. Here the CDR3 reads CSVGTGYGYTF. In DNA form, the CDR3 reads TGCAGCGTTGGGACAGGCTATGGCTACACCTTC.

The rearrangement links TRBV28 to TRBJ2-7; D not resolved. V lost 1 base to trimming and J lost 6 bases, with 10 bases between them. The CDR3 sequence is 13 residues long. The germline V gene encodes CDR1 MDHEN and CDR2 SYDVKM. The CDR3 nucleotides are TGTGCCAGCAGTTTATTGCGGCTTGCCGAGCAGTACTTC. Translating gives CASSLLRLAEQYF. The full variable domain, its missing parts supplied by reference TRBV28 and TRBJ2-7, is DVKVTQSSRYLVKRTGEKVFLECVQDMDHENMFWYRQDPGLGLRLIYFSYDVKMKEKGDIPEGYSVSREKKERFSLILESASTNQTSMYLCASSLLRLAEQYFGPGTRLTVT.

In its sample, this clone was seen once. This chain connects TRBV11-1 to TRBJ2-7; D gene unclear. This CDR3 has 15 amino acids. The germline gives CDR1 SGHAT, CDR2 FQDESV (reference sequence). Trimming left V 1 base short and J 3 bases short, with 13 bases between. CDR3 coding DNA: TGTGCCAGCAGCTTAGAACGAGCGATTAGCTACGAGCAGTACTTC. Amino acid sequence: CASSLERAISYEQYF.

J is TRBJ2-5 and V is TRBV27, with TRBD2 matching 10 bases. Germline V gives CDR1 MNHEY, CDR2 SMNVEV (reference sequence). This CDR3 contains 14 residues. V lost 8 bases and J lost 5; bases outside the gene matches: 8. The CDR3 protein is CASGTSARAETQYF. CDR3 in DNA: TGTGCCAGCGGGACTAGCGCAAGGGCGGAGACCCAGTACTTC.

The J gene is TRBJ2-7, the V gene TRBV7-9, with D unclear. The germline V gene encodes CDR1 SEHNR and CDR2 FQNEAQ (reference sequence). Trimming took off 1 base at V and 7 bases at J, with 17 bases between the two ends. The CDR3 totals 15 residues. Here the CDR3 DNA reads TGTGCCAGCAGCTTAGGGCAGGATTCCTTGTGGGAGCAGTACTTC. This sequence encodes CASSLGQDSLWEQYF.

CDR3 nucleotide sequence: TGTGCCTGGATCCCCTCGACGGAACTAGGGACCCAGTACTTC. Encoded protein: CAWIPSTELGTQYF. The chain recombines TRBV30 with TRBJ2-5; D possibly corresponds to TRBD2 (5 bases). V shed 4 bases and J shed 7 bases, with 19 bases lying between them. Germline V gene sequence: CDR1 GTSNPN, CDR2 SVGIG (reference sequence). The CDR3 totals 14 residues.

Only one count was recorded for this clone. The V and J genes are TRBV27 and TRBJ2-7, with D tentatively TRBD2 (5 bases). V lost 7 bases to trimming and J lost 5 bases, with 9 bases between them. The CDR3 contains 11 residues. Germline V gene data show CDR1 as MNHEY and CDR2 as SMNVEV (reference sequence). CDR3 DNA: TGTGCCAGCACGGCCGGGAACGAGCAGTACTTC. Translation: CASTAGNEQYF.

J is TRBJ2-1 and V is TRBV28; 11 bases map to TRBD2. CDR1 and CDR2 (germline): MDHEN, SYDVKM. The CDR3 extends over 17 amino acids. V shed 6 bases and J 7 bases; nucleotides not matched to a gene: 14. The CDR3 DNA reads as TGTGCCAGCAGGACCCCGGGACTAGCGGTGAGGGGTAATGAGCAGTTCTTC. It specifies CASRTPGLAVRGNEQFF.

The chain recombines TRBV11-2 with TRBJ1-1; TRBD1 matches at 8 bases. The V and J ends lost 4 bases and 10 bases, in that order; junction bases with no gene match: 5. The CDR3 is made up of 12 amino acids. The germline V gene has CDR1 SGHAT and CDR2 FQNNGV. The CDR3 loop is CASSSPGTGAFF. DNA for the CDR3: TGTGCCAGCAGCTCCCCCGGGACAGGAGCTTTCTTT.

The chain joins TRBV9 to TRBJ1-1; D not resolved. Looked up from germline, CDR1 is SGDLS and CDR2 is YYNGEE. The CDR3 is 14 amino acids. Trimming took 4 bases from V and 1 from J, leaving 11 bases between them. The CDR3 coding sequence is TGTGCCAGCAGCCCTAGACCGAAGAACACTGAAGCTTTCTTT. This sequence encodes CASSPRPKNTEAFF.

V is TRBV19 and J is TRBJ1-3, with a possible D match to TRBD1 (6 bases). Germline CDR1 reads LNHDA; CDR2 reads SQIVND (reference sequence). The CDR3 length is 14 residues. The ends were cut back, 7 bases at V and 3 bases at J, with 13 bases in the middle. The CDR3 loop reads CASKPQGNGNTIYF. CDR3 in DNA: TGTGCCAGTAAACCACAGGGAAATGGAAACACCATATATTTT.